A selection of T cell receptor beta chains follows, all from one sample in a study of T-cell reconstitution after alpha-beta-depleted transplantation in children. TCRdb reanalysed the PCR reads using MiXCR and keeps one entry per CDR3 protein. The sample includes 500,000 to 600,000 distinct CDR3 sequences, around a third of them seen just once. Sequencing was performed on PBMCs from the stem cell graft donor, taken from the stem cell graft. The source of these receptors is a human donor who donated a stem cell graft to a child with aplastic anemia. CDR3s include the opening cysteine and the closing phenylalanine or tryptophan. Fields, in order: D gene, V gene, J gene, clone size, CDR3 DNA, CDR3 protein. A D gene is named only where the DNA matches it firmly. Clone size appears in some rows only: once, few, many, or a class for an expanded clone.

d_gene: TRBD1
v_gene: TRBV18
j_gene: TRBJ1-4
abundance: -
CDR3nt: TGTGCCAGCTCACCCGGGACAGGTGGAGTTGAAAAACTGTTTTTT
CDR3aa: CASSPGTGGVEKLFF

d_gene: -
v_gene: TRBV12-3/TRBV12-4
j_gene: TRBJ2-2
abundance: few
CDR3nt: TGTGCCAGCAGCCAAGGGGCACGGAAGAACACCGGGGAGCTGTTTTTT
CDR3aa: CASSQGARKNTGELFF

d_gene: TRBD2
v_gene: TRBV29-1
j_gene: TRBJ2-1
abundance: few
CDR3nt: TGCAGCGTTGACGCCCCTAGCGGGTACAATGAGCAGTTCTTC
CDR3aa: CSVDAPSGYNEQFF

d_gene: -
v_gene: TRBV6-1
j_gene: TRBJ2-5
abundance: -
CDR3nt: TGTGCCAGCAGTCTATCCCCCGAAGAGACCCAGTACTTC
CDR3aa: CASSLSPEETQYF

d_gene: -
v_gene: TRBV5-1
j_gene: TRBJ1-2
abundance: few
CDR3nt: TGCGCCAGCAGCTTGGATTTCAGGGCAAACTATGGCTACACCTTC
CDR3aa: CASSLDFRANYGYTF

d_gene: TRBD2
v_gene: TRBV7-8
j_gene: TRBJ2-1
abundance: -
CDR3nt: TGTGCCAGCAGCGGTCGGAGCGGGAGCTCCTACAATGAGCAGTTCTTC
CDR3aa: CASSGRSGSSYNEQFF

d_gene: -
v_gene: TRBV10-3
j_gene: TRBJ1-2
abundance: -
CDR3nt: TGTGCCATCAGTGCGGGGTCGGAAGCTAACTATGGCTACACCTTC
CDR3aa: CAISAGSEANYGYTF

d_gene: -
v_gene: TRBV4-3
j_gene: TRBJ1-5
abundance: many
CDR3nt: TGCGCCAGCAGCCAAGATAGGGGTCAGCCCCAGCATTTT
CDR3aa: CASSQDRGQPQHF

d_gene: TRBD1
v_gene: TRBV2
j_gene: TRBJ1-5
abundance: -
CDR3nt: TGTGCCAGCAGAGACAGGGGGAATCAGCCCCAGCATTTT
CDR3aa: CASRDRGNQPQHF

d_gene: TRBD2
v_gene: TRBV6-2/TRBV6-3
j_gene: TRBJ2-5
abundance: -
CDR3nt: TGTGCCAGCAGTTACTCTCGGACTAGCGGACAAGAGACCCAGTACTTC
CDR3aa: CASSYSRTSGQETQYF

d_gene: -
v_gene: TRBV5-6
j_gene: TRBJ1-1
abundance: few
CDR3nt: TGTGCCAGCAGCGCGGGGGACGGAGAAGCTTTCTTT
CDR3aa: CASSAGDGEAFF

d_gene: -
v_gene: TRBV19
j_gene: TRBJ2-2
abundance: -
CDR3nt: TGTGCCAGTAGTATCCCACGGCGAAACACCGGGGAGCTGTTTTTT
CDR3aa: CASSIPRRNTGELFF

d_gene: TRBD1
v_gene: TRBV20-1
j_gene: TRBJ2-7
abundance: -
CDR3nt: TGCAGTGCTAGAGGCGGGACAGGAGGCTACGAGCAGTACTTC
CDR3aa: CSARGGTGGYEQYF

d_gene: TRBD2
v_gene: TRBV5-6
j_gene: TRBJ2-7
abundance: few
CDR3nt: TGTGCCAGCAGCCGGAAACGGGAGGCTTTCTACGAGCAGTACTTC
CDR3aa: CASSRKREAFYEQYF

d_gene: TRBD1
v_gene: TRBV2
j_gene: TRBJ1-1
abundance: few
CDR3nt: TGTGCCAGCAGTGATCGGGACAGACAAAACACTGAAGCTTTCTTT
CDR3aa: CASSDRDRQNTEAFF

d_gene: -
v_gene: TRBV7-2
j_gene: TRBJ1-1
abundance: -
CDR3nt: TGTGCCAGCAGCTTTAACAGCATGAACACTGAAGCTTTCTTT
CDR3aa: CASSFNSMNTEAFF

d_gene: -
v_gene: TRBV7-9
j_gene: TRBJ2-7
abundance: few
CDR3nt: TGTGCCAGCAGCTCCCCGGGCCCTAAGAACTACGAGCAGTACTTC
CDR3aa: CASSSPGPKNYEQYF

d_gene: TRBD2
v_gene: TRBV20-1
j_gene: TRBJ2-5
abundance: -
CDR3nt: TGCAGTGCTACTTTCCCACAAGCGGGAGAAGGGGAGACCCAGTACTTC
CDR3aa: CSATFPQAGEGETQYF

d_gene: TRBD1
v_gene: TRBV29-1
j_gene: TRBJ1-2
abundance: once
CDR3nt: TGCAGCGGTCTTCTAGGGACAGAGTATGGCTACACCTTC
CDR3aa: CSGLLGTEYGYTF

d_gene: -
v_gene: TRBV10-2
j_gene: TRBJ1-1
abundance: -
CDR3nt: TGCGCCAGCAGTGAGTCGACTCGAGGGCACCTGAACACTGAAGCTTTCTTT
CDR3aa: CASSESTRGHLNTEAFF

d_gene: TRBD2
v_gene: TRBV30
j_gene: TRBJ2-7
abundance: -
CDR3nt: TGTGCCTGGGCACTAGCGGGGGCGAGCTCCTACGAGCAGTACTTC
CDR3aa: CAWALAGASSYEQYF

d_gene: TRBD2
v_gene: TRBV6-5
j_gene: TRBJ2-1
abundance: few
CDR3nt: TGTGCCAGCAGTTATTCAGGACTAGCGGGAGGGGGTGAGCAGTTCTTC
CDR3aa: CASSYSGLAGGGEQFF

d_gene: -
v_gene: TRBV25-1
j_gene: TRBJ1-1
abundance: -
CDR3nt: TGTGCCAGCAGTGAATATTCATGGCCTGAAGCTTTCTTT
CDR3aa: CASSEYSWPEAFF

d_gene: -
v_gene: TRBV18
j_gene: TRBJ1-2
abundance: -
CDR3nt: TGTGCCAGCTCACCTCAAGACAGCTATGGCTACCCCTTC
CDR3aa: CASSPQDSYGYPF

d_gene: TRBD1
v_gene: TRBV20-1
j_gene: TRBJ1-5
abundance: -
CDR3nt: TGCAGTGCTGGGACAGCGCAAAATAATCAGCCCCAGCATTTT
CDR3aa: CSAGTAQNNQPQHF

d_gene: -
v_gene: TRBV3-1
j_gene: TRBJ1-1
abundance: -
CDR3nt: TGTGCCAGCCTAGGGGCTAACACTGAAGCTTTCTTT
CDR3aa: CASLGANTEAFF

d_gene: -
v_gene: TRBV6-5
j_gene: TRBJ2-3
abundance: few
CDR3nt: TGTGCCAGCAGTTACGGGTCAGGCCCGAGGGGAGATACGCAGTATTTT
CDR3aa: CASSYGSGPRGDTQYF

d_gene: -
v_gene: TRBV7-9
j_gene: TRBJ1-4
abundance: once
CDR3nt: TGTGCCAGCAGCTTCGGACAGATAACTAATGAAAAACTGTTTTTT
CDR3aa: CASSFGQITNEKLFF

d_gene: TRBD2
v_gene: TRBV7-3
j_gene: TRBJ2-1
abundance: -
CDR3nt: TGTGCCAGCAGCTTTAGCGGGATGTTGGGCAATGAGCAGTTCTTC
CDR3aa: CASSFSGMLGNEQFF

d_gene: -
v_gene: TRBV7-2
j_gene: TRBJ1-2
abundance: -
CDR3nt: TGTGCCAGCAGCTCCGCAGCCCCTCCCTATGGCTACACCTTC
CDR3aa: CASSSAAPPYGYTF

d_gene: -
v_gene: TRBV6-2/TRBV6-3
j_gene: TRBJ2-2
abundance: -
CDR3nt: TGTGCCAGCTCTACAGGCATTTTCACCGGGGAGCTGTTTTTT
CDR3aa: CASSTGIFTGELFF

d_gene: TRBD1
v_gene: TRBV28
j_gene: TRBJ2-6
abundance: -
CDR3nt: TGTGCCAGCAGGCCGGGACAGGGGATGAGCTCTGGGGCCAACGTCCTGACTTTC
CDR3aa: CASRPGQGMSSGANVLTF

d_gene: -
v_gene: TRBV28
j_gene: TRBJ2-7
abundance: -
CDR3nt: TGTGCCAGCAGTACGGGGGTCTACGAGCAGTACTTC
CDR3aa: CASSTGVYEQYF

d_gene: -
v_gene: TRBV19
j_gene: TRBJ2-3
abundance: -
CDR3nt: TGTGCCAGTAGTATAGATCGCGGCATTAGCACAGATACGCAGTATTTT
CDR3aa: CASSIDRGISTDTQYF

d_gene: TRBD2
v_gene: TRBV2
j_gene: TRBJ2-1
abundance: many
CDR3nt: TGTGCCAGCACGGGACTAGCGGTATACAATGAGCAGTTCTTC
CDR3aa: CASTGLAVYNEQFF

d_gene: -
v_gene: TRBV12-3/TRBV12-4
j_gene: TRBJ2-5
abundance: many
CDR3nt: TGTGCCAGCAGTCGTGGACAAGGGGAGACCCAGTACTTC
CDR3aa: CASSRGQGETQYF

d_gene: TRBD1
v_gene: TRBV12-3/TRBV12-4
j_gene: TRBJ1-4
abundance: few
CDR3nt: TGTGCCAGCAGGTCTACAGGGGGCGGAAAACTGTTTTTT
CDR3aa: CASRSTGGGKLFF

d_gene: -
v_gene: TRBV9
j_gene: TRBJ2-7
abundance: -
CDR3nt: TGTGCCAGCAGCGTAGGAACAGAAGCCTACGAGCAGTACTTC
CDR3aa: CASSVGTEAYEQYF

d_gene: TRBD2
v_gene: TRBV29-1
j_gene: TRBJ2-5
abundance: few
CDR3nt: TGCAGCGTTCCCACTAGCGGGGCGTCTGAGACCCAGTACTTC
CDR3aa: CSVPTSGASETQYF

d_gene: TRBD1
v_gene: TRBV28
j_gene: TRBJ1-5
abundance: -
CDR3nt: TGTGCCAGCAGCAGCCAGACAGGGTCCACTCAGCCCCAGCATTTT
CDR3aa: CASSSQTGSTQPQHF

d_gene: -
v_gene: TRBV6-5
j_gene: TRBJ1-1
abundance: many
CDR3nt: TGTGCCAGCAGTTTCACAGGGACGAACACTGAAGCTTTCTTT
CDR3aa: CASSFTGTNTEAFF

d_gene: TRBD2
v_gene: TRBV4-3
j_gene: TRBJ2-1
abundance: few
CDR3nt: TGCGCCAGCAGCCAAGGTAGCGGGAGGGCCGGGAATGAGCAGTTCTTC
CDR3aa: CASSQGSGRAGNEQFF

d_gene: TRBD2
v_gene: TRBV6-4
j_gene: TRBJ2-1
abundance: few
CDR3nt: TGTGCCAGCAGTGACTCTACTAGCGGTTACAATGAGCAGTTCTTC
CDR3aa: CASSDSTSGYNEQFF

d_gene: -
v_gene: TRBV6-5
j_gene: TRBJ2-7
abundance: -
CDR3nt: TGTGCCAGCAGTTACTCGACCGAGCAGTACTTC
CDR3aa: CASSYSTEQYF

d_gene: -
v_gene: TRBV10-3
j_gene: TRBJ1-5
abundance: -
CDR3nt: TGTGCCATCAGTGTTCTCACCGATCAGCCCCAGCATTTT
CDR3aa: CAISVLTDQPQHF

d_gene: -
v_gene: TRBV29-1
j_gene: TRBJ2-5
abundance: few
CDR3nt: TGCAGCGTTGACCGCGGGACAGAAGAGACCCAGTACTTC
CDR3aa: CSVDRGTEETQYF